This T cell receptor (beta chain) was sequenced for a study of shared clonotypes between healthy human individuals. For this clone: Its cognate antigen is unknown.

Donors were Caucasian adults residing in Nashville, Tennessee, USA. Study findings and constraints: Specimens sampled were limited to blood, with tissue repertoires likely differing.

Spread over ten immunoSEQ deep assay plates, unsorted PBMC DNA underwent sequencing. In the authors' methods: Owing to the provision of junction-only sequences devoid of quality scores by immunoSEQ, filtering differed. Profiled with immunoSEQ multiplex PCR; TCRdb holds only in-frame clones, not every one. That table is the source of V, J and clone size, and D and trimming were worked out from the DNA. This table holds fewer than 600,000 clones, more than 75% found once. This sequence was found in a middle-aged woman in good health. Some clones in this sample may be carry-over from other donors' samples. Sequencing input: PBMCs.

The CDR3, as DNA: TGTGCCAGCAGCTTAAGGCGGGAGACCGGGGAGCTGTTTTTT. Its translation: CASSLRRETGELFF. This rearrangement joins TRBV7-2 to TRBJ2-2, with 7 nucleotides matching TRBD2. The CDR3 covers 14 residues. CDR1 and CDR2 from the germline V gene are SGHTA and FQGNSA. V gave up 2 bases and J gave up 5 bases; unmatched junction bases: 2.